A single sample is the source of the 16 T cell receptor beta chains below, sequenced in a study of T cell repertoires in cytomegalovirus infection. TCRdb independently ran MiXCR on the reads; one entry per CDR3 protein. This repertoire shows about 230,000 distinct CDR3 sequences, roughly 20% found once; its top ten account for 15% to 20%. Sample: CD8+ T cells from PBMCs. These receptor sequences come from a human donor in good health (CMV status not recorded). Some clones in this sample may be carry-over from other donors' samples.

This clonotype occurred a few times. The genes are TRBV29-1 and TRBJ1-2, with 7 bases matching TRBD1. This CDR3 is 14 amino acids long. Germline CDR1 reads SQVTM; CDR2 reads ANQGSEA. With V trimmed by 4 bases and J by 7 bases, 12 bases remained unmatched. In DNA, the CDR3 is TGCAGCGTTGCGAGTCAGGGGGGACTCGGTGGCTACACCTTC. Translated, it gives CSVASQGGLGGYTF.

The chain couples TRBV7-3 to TRBJ2-1, with D possibly called TRBD1 or TRBD2 (6 bases each). Germline lookup yields CDR1 SGHTA and CDR2 FQGTGA. The CDR3 has 12 residues. Trimming took off 5 bases at V and 10 bases at J, with 12 bases between the two ends. CDR3 sequence reads: CASSPLGGEQFF. DNA for the CDR3: TGTGCCAGCAGCCCGTTGGGGGGCGAGCAGTTCTTC.

The genes are TRBV29-1 and TRBJ1-4; D gene uncertain. CDR3 length: 12 amino acids. Trimming shortened V by 4 bases and J by 5 bases, and 8 bases separated the two germline ends. Germline-derived CDR1 and CDR2 are SQVTM and ANQGSEA. CDR3 nucleotide sequence: TGCAGCGTTGGGACCCAGAATGAAAAACTGTTTTTT. It yields the protein CSVGTQNEKLFF. Variable domain in full (rest from reference TRBV29-1 and TRBJ1-4): SAVISQKPSRDICQRGTSLTIQCQVDSQVTMMFWYRQQPGQSLTLIATANQGSEATYESGFVIDKFPISRPNLTFSTLTVSNMSPEDSSIYLCSVGTQNEKLFFGSGTQLSVL.

This clonotype was found many times. The CDR3 reads CASSWEAGGRGTDTQYF. Written as DNA, the CDR3 is TGTGCCAGCAGCTGGGAGGCGGGGGGACGAGGAACAGATACGCAGTATTTT. The chain has TRBV28 and TRBJ2-3; 8 positions agree with TRBD2. V lost 6 bases, J lost 3 bases, and 14 bases stayed unmatched. Germline assignment: CDR1 MDHEN and CDR2 SYDVKM. The CDR3 has 17 residues. The full variable domain, in which reference TRBV28 and TRBJ2-3 provide the parts outside the CDR3, is DVKVTQSSRYLVKRTGEKVFLECVQDMDHENMFWYRQDPGLGLRLIYFSYDVKMKEKGDIPEGYSVSREKKERFSLILESASTNQTSMYLCASSWEAGGRGTDTQYFGPGTRLTVL.

This clonotype appeared a few times. The chain combines TRBV12-3 or TRBV12-4 with TRBJ2-1; 8 positions match TRBD1. V dropped 5 bases and J dropped 8; count of bases not matched to a gene: 2. This CDR3 comprises 12 residues. CDR3 sequence reads: CASSPTGDEQFF. The CDR3 DNA reads TGTGCCAGCAGTCCGACAGGGGATGAGCAGTTCTTC.

The V and J genes are TRBV20-1 and TRBJ2-7, with TRBD1 identical over 8 bases. The junction had 7 bases not matched to a gene; V was cut back by 0 bases and J by 3 bases. Germline CDR1 and CDR2: DFQATT and SNEGSKA (reference sequence). The CDR3 totals 15 residues. The CDR3 is CSARDLGTGFYEQYF. CDR3 in DNA: TGCAGTGCTAGAGATCTTGGGACAGGCTTCTACGAGCAGTACTTC.

The chain has TRBV29-1 and TRBJ1-2; the D is unclear. In germline, CDR1 is SQVTM, CDR2 ANQGSEA. This CDR3 contains 12 residues. Between the trimmed V and J ends, which lost 2 bases and 6 bases, there was a span of 10 bases. CDR3 amino acids: CSVERTSHGYTF. The CDR3 coding sequence is TGCAGCGTTGAAAGGACGTCTCATGGCTACACCTTC.

This clonotype was detected many times. The rearrangement uses TRBV7-2 and TRBJ1-4; no definite D call. V lost 5 bases and J lost 4, with 14 bases in between. The CDR3 sequence is 15 residues long. Germline V gene data show CDR1 as SGHTA and CDR2 as FQGNSA. The CDR3 region has the DNA TGTGCCAGCAGCGCGGAACTCGGGGTTAATGAAAAACTGTTTTTT. This sequence encodes CASSAELGVNEKLFF.

This clonotype was seen repeatedly, ten times or more. This chain joins TRBV6-5 and TRBJ1-1; a possible D gene is TRBD1 (6 bases). The CDR3 spans 14 residues. Trimming removed 6 bases at V and 5 bases at J, with 16 bases between. Germline V lookup: CDR1 MNHEY, CDR2 SVGAGI. The CDR3 here is CASRIDSGTTEAFF. Written as DNA, the CDR3 is TGTGCCAGCAGGATAGACAGTGGGACAACTGAAGCTTTCTTT.

The V and J genes are TRBV28 and TRBJ1-1; D is uncertain. This CDR3 region has 12 residues. The V and J ends lost 7 bases and 2 bases respectively, with 8 bases between them. In germline, CDR1 is MDHEN, CDR2 SYDVKM. As DNA, the CDR3 is TGTGCCAGCATGGTAGGAAACACTGAAGCTTTCTTT. Translated: CASMVGNTEAFF.

The rearrangement joins TRBV7-6 to TRBJ1-2, with 7 bases aligning to TRBD1. Germline-derived CDR1 and CDR2 are SGHVS and FNYEAQ. The J segment lost 7 bases and the V segment lost 5 bases, leaving 19 bases of the junction unmatched. There are 17 residues in the CDR3. The CDR3 coding sequence is TGTGCCAGCAGCCCTCGGACAGGTAGCCCTCAGCGGGGTGGCTACACCTTC. Its translation is CASSPRTGSPQRGGYTF.

Concerning this clonotype itself: A much larger clonotype is one base distant, so this may be a read error. This chain uses TRBV7-4 with TRBJ2-1, with TRBD2 matching 8 bases. This CDR3 spans 15 amino acids. CDR1 is SGHVT, CDR2 SQSDAQ, per germline. This chain's CDR3 is CVSSSTSGPDNEQFF. CDR3 bases: TGTGTCAGCAGCTCTACTAGCGGACCCGACAATGAGCAGTTCTTC. Supplemented by reference TRBV7-4 and TRBJ2-1, the full variable domain reads GAGVSQSPRYKVAKRGRDVALRCDSISGHVTLYWYRQTLGQGSEVLTYSQSDAQRDKSGRPSGRFSAERPERSVSTLKIQRTEQGDSAVYLCVSSSTSGPDNEQFFGPGTRLTVL.

Many counts were recorded for this clonotype. The chain joins TRBV28 to TRBJ2-7, with TRBD2 identical over 8 bases. The CDR3 consists of 15 residues. The germline V gene has CDR1 MDHEN and CDR2 SYDVKM. V gave up 8 bases and J gave up 6 bases; unmatched junction bases: 15. CDR3 sequence reads: CASSTPAGGASEQYF. CDR3 in DNA: TGTGCCAGCTCTACCCCTGCCGGGGGGGCATCCGAGCAGTACTTC.

In nucleotides, the CDR3 is TGCAGTGCTAGACACAGGGGATATGAGCAGTTCTTC. Its translation is CSARHRGYEQFF. The chain combines TRBV20-1 with TRBJ2-1; 7 bases fit TRBD1. V lost 2 bases and J lost 8; bases outside the gene matches: 3. The CDR3 runs 12 residues. Looked up from germline, CDR1 is DFQATT and CDR2 is SNEGSKA (reference sequence).

This clonotype was counted between two and nine times. J is TRBJ2-3 and V is TRBV20-1; possible D gene TRBD2, 6 bases. The ends were cut back, 3 bases at V and 1 base at J, with 14 bases in the middle. Germline CDR1 DFQATT, CDR2 SNEGSKA (reference sequence). The CDR3 totals 15 residues. In DNA, the CDR3 is TGCAGTGCTAGTGGGGGGTTTTGGGGCACAGATACGCAGTATTTT. Translated, it gives CSASGGFWGTDTQYF.

This clonotype has at least ten counts. V and J are TRBV7-8 and TRBJ2-3, with 7 bases lining up with TRBD2. V dropped 5 bases and J dropped 4; count of bases not matched to a gene: 9. The CDR3 runs to 15 residues. Germline CDR1 is SGHVS and CDR2 is FQNEAQ. The CDR3 here is CASSRALGGADTQYF. DNA for the CDR3: TGTGCCAGCAGCCGGGCCCTGGGGGGGGCAGATACGCAGTATTTT.